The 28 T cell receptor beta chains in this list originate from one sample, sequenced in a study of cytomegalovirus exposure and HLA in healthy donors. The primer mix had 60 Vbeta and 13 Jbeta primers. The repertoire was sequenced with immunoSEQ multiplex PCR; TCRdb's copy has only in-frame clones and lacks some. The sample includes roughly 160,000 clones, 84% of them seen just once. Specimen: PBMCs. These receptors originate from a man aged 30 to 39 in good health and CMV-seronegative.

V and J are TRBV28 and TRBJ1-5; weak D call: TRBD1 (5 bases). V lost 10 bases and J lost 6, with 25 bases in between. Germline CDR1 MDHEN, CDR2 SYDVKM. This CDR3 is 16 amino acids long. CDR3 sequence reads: CATLVRAMGEGQPQHF. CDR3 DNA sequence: TGTGCCACTCTAGTCCGGGCCATGGGGGAGGGTCAGCCCCAGCATTTT.

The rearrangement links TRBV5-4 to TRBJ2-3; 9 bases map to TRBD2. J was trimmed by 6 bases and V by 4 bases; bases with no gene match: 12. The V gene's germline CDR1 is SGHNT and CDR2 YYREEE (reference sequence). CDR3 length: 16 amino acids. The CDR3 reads CASSPASGAMGDTQYF. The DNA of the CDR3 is TGTGCCAGCAGCCCCGCTAGCGGGGCTATGGGGGATACGCAGTATTTT.

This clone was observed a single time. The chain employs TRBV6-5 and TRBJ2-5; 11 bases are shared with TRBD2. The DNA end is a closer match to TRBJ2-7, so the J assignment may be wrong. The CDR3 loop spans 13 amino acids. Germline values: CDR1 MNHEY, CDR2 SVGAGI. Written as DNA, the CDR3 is TGTGCCAGCAGGACTAGCGGGATGTACGAGCAGTACTTC. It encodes CASRTSGMYEQYF.

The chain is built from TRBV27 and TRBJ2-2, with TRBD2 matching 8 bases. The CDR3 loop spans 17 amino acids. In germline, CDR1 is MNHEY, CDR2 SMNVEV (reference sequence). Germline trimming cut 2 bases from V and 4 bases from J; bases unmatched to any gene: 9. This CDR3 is CASSLSFRTSTTGELFF. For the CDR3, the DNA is TGTGCCAGCAGTTTAAGTTTTCGGACTAGCACCACCGGGGAGCTGTTTTTT.

CDR3 protein: CASSLSTGQGGRQPQHF. Here the CDR3 DNA reads TGTGCCAGCAGTTTGTCCACCGGACAGGGAGGACGTCAGCCCCAGCATTTT. The chain uses TRBV28 and TRBJ1-5, with TRBD1 matching 8 bases. With 3 bases clipped from V and 6 bases from J, the junction kept 13 bases outside the gene matches. The germline V gene encodes CDR1 MDHEN and CDR2 SYDVKM. The CDR3 contains 17 residues.

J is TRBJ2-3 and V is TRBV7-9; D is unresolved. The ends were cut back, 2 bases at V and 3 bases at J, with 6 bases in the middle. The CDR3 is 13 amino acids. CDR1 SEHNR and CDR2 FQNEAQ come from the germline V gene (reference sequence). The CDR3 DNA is TGTGCCAGCAGCTTATTTTTAACAGATACGCAGTATTTT. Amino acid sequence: CASSLFLTDTQYF.

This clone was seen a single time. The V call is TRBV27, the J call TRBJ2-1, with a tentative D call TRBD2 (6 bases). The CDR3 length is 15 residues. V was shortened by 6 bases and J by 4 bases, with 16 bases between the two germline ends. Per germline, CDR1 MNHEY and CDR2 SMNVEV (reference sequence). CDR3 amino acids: CASSSAGIRYNEQFF. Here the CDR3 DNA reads TGTGCCAGCAGCTCCGCGGGAATCCGTTACAATGAGCAGTTCTTC.

The CDR3 bases are TGTGCCAGCAGTTTCCGGGATTCAGGGGGTGGCTACACCTTC. This gives the protein CASSFRDSGGGYTF. V is TRBV28 and J is TRBJ1-2; TRBD1 matches 7 bases. This CDR3 has 14 amino acids. Germline V CDR1 and CDR2: MDHEN, SYDVKM. Trimming at V came to 3 bases and at J to 7 bases, leaving 8 bases not matched to a gene.

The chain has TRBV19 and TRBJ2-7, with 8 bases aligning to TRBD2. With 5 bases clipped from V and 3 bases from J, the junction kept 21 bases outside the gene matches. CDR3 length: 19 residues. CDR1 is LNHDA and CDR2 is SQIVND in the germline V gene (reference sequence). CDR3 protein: CASSPGSLAGLIWGYEQYF. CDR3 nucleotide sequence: TGTGCCAGTAGTCCCGGATCCCTAGCGGGCCTAATTTGGGGCTACGAGCAGTACTTC.

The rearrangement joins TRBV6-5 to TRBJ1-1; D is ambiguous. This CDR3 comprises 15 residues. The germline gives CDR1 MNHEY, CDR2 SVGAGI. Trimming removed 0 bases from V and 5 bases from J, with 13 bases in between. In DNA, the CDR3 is TGTGCCAGCAGTTACTCGATAATCAGCGGGACTGAAGCTTTCTTT. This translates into CASSYSIISGTEAFF.

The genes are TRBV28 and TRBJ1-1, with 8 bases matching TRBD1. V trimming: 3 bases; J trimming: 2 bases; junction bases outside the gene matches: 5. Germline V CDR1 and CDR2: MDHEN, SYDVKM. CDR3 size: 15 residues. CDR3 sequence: CASSLDREANTEAFF. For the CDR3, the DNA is TGTGCCAGCAGTTTGGACAGGGAAGCAAACACTGAAGCTTTCTTT.

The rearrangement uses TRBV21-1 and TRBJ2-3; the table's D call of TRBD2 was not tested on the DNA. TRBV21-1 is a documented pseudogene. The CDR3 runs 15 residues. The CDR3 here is CASSTVGGSTDTQYF. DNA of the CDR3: TGTGCCAGCAGCACCGTCGGGGGGTCCACAGATACGCAGTATTTT.

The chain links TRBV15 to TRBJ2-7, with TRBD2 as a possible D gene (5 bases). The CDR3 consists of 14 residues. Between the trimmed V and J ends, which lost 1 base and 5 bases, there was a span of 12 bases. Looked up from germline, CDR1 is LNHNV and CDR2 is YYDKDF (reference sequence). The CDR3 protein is CATSRAEGPHEQYF. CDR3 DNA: TGTGCCACCAGCAGAGCCGAGGGCCCCCACGAGCAGTACTTC.

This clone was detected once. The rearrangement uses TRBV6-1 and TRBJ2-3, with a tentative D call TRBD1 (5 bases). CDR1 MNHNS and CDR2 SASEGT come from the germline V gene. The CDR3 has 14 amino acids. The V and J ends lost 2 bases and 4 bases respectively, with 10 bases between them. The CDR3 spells CASSERQLPDTQYF. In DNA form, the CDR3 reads TGTGCCAGCAGTGAAAGACAGCTCCCAGATACGCAGTATTTT.

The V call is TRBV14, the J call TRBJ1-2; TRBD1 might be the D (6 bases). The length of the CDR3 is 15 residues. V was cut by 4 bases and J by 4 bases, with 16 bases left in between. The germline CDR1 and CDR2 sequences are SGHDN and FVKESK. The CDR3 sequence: CASSRLDSRGYGYTF. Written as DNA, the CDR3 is TGTGCCAGCAGCCGCTTGGACAGCCGCGGCTATGGCTACACCTTC.

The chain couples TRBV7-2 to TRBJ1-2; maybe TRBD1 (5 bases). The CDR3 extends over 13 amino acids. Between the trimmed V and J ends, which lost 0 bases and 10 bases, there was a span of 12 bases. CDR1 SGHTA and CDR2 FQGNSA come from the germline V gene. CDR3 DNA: TGTGCCAGCAGCTTAGCTCGGGAGGGGTTCTACACCTTC. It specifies CASSLAREGFYTF.

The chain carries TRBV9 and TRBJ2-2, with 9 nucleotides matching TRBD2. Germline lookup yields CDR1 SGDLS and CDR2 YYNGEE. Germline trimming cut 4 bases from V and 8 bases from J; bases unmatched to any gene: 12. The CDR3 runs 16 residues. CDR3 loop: CASSPGTSPQGGELFF. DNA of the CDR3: TGTGCCAGCAGCCCCGGGACTAGCCCCCAGGGGGGGGAGCTGTTTTTT.

CDR3 coding DNA: TGTGCCAGCAGCTCCCCACCTAGACTTGGCACAAGCCCAAACACCGGGGAGCTGTTTTTT. Translated, it gives CASSSPPRLGTSPNTGELFF. The rearrangement uses TRBV7-6 and TRBJ2-2; D is unclear. CDR1 SGHVS and CDR2 FNYEAQ come from the germline V gene. V was trimmed by 4 bases and J by 2 bases, leaving 26 bases between them. The CDR3 is made up of 20 amino acids. Filled out from reference TRBV7-6 and TRBJ2-2, the complete variable domain reads GAGVSQSPRYKVTKRGQDVALRCDPISGHVSLYWYRQALGQGPEFLTYFNYEAQQDKSGLPNDRFSAERPEGSISTLTIQRTEQRDSAMYRCASSSPPRLGTSPNTGELFFGEGSRLTVL.

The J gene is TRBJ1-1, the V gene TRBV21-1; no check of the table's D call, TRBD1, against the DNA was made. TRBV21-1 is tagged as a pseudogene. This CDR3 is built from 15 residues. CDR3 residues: CASRGVTGGDTEAFF. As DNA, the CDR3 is TGTGCCAGCAGGGGGGTAACAGGGGGGGACACTGAAGCTTTCTTT.

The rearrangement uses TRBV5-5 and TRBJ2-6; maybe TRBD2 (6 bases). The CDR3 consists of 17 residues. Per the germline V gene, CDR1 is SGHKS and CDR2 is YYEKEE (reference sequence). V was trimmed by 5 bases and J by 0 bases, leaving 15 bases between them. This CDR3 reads CASRLLAEGSGANVLTF. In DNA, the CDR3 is TGTGCCAGCAGACTACTAGCCGAGGGCTCTGGGGCCAACGTCCTGACTTTC. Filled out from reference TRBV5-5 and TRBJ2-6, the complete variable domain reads DAGVTQSPTHLIKTRGQQVTLRCSPISGHKSVSWYQQVLGQGPQFIFQYYEKEERGRGNFPDRFSARQFPNYSSELNVNALLLGDSALYLCASRLLAEGSGANVLTFGAGSRLTVL.

The CDR3 here is CASSIGGAYTGELFF. CDR3 DNA: TGTGCCAGTAGTATCGGGGGGGCTTACACCGGGGAGCTGTTTTTT. V and J are TRBV19 and TRBJ2-2; 8 bases align to TRBD2. Germline loops: CDR1 LNHDA, CDR2 SQIVND (reference sequence). V lost 3 bases and J lost 3; bases outside the gene matches: 3. The CDR3 length is 15 residues.

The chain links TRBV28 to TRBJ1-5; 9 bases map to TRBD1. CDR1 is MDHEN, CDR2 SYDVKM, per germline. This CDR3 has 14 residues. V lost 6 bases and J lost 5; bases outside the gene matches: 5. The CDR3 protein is CASRKQGAHQPQHF. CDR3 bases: TGTGCCAGCAGGAAACAGGGGGCCCATCAGCCCCAGCATTTT.

In DNA, the CDR3 is TGTGCCAGCAGCCTAACCGGGACAGCAAAAGAGACCCAGTACTTC. It is translated as CASSLTGTAKETQYF. The chain uses TRBV9 and TRBJ2-5, with 7 positions matching TRBD1. The junction had 9 bases not matched to a gene; V was cut back by 4 bases and J by 3 bases. The germline V gene encodes CDR1 SGDLS and CDR2 YYNGEE. This CDR3 is 15 amino acids long.

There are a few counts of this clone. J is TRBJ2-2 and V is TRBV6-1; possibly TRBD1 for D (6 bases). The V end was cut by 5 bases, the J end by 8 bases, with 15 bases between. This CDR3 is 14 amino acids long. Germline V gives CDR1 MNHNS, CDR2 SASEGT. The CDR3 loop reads CASSSLRGTGELFF. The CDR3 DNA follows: TGTGCCAGCAGTAGCCTCAGGGGAACAGGGGAGCTGTTTTTT.

In DNA form, the CDR3 reads TGTGCCAGCAGCTTAGTCGGCGGGAAGGGCAATGAGCAGTTCTTC. Encoded protein: CASSLVGGKGNEQFF. This chain joins TRBV7-7 and TRBJ2-1, with D possibly TRBD2 on 6 matching bases. Germline-derived CDR1 and CDR2 are SSHAT and FNYEAQ (reference sequence). Trimming took off 1 base at V and 6 bases at J, with 13 bases between the two ends. The CDR3 consists of 15 residues.

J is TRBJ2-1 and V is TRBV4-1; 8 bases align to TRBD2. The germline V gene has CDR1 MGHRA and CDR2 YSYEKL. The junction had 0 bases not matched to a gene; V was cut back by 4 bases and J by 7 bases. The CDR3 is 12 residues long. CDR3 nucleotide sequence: TGCGCCAGCAGCCCGGGGGGGAATGAGCAGTTCTTC. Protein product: CASSPGGNEQFF.

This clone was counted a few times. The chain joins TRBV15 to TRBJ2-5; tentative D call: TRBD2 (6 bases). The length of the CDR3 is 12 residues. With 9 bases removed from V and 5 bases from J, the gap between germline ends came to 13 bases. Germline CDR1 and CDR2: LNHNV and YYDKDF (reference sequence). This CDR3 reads CATRGPGETQYF. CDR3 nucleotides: TGTGCCACGCGGGGACCTGGCGAGACCCAGTACTTC.

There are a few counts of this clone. CDR3 in DNA: TGTGCCAGTAGTCCAGGGGTGGTCTACGAGCAGTACTTC. It specifies CASSPGVVYEQYF. The chain uses TRBV19 and TRBJ2-7, with D tentatively TRBD1 (6 bases). Trimming pared 5 bases from V and 3 bases from J, leaving 11 bases between. Germline loops: CDR1 LNHDA, CDR2 SQIVND (reference sequence). This CDR3 has 13 residues.